This T cell receptor beta chain is drawn from a study of T cell repertoires in aging, cancer and after chemotherapy. V lost 4 bases to trimming and J lost 8 bases; unmatched junction nucleotides: 12. From germline, CDR1 is MGHRA and CDR2 YSYEKL. The CDR3 totals 16 residues. The template was genomic DNA from peripheral blood, not RNA. Rearranged V-D-J TRB sequences were amplified with a mixed TRB-A/B primer pool. TCRdb reprocessed the multiplex PCR reads via MiXCR and lists one record per CDR3 protein. Of under 2,000 distinct CDR3 sequences in the sample, 20% to 25% are singletons; the top ten hold roughly a fifth.

Sequenced sample: blood. This clonotype was obtained from a human donor with a solid tumor. The chain has TRBV4-1 and TRBJ2-3, with 10 bases fitting TRBD2. The CDR3 coding sequence is TGCGCCAGCAGCCCGGGAGCGGGAGGGCTCTCGGGTACGCAGTATTTT. Translation: CASSPGAGGLSGTQYF.